The 17 T cell receptor beta chains in this list originate from one sample, sequenced in a study of spatial heterogeneity in lung cancer. TCRdb recomputed calls from the 5' RACE reads with MiXCR, one row per CDR3 protein. The sample shows around 110,000 distinct CDR3 sequences, more than 9% of them seen only once. As to time point: blood at routine non-recurrence follow-up after resection. Without sorting, whole RNA was sequenced from tumor, nontumor lung or frozen PBMC. This material consisted of PBMCs, taken at follow-up. The receptors were sampled from a male donor with early-stage non-small cell lung cancer.

CDR3 protein: CASSIRDNKNIQYF. As DNA, the CDR3 is TGTGCCAGCAGCATCCGGGACAACAAAAACATTCAGTACTTC. The chain has TRBV9 and TRBJ2-4; the D gene is possibly TRBD1 (6 bases). CDR1 SGDLS and CDR2 YYNGEE come from the germline V gene. Trimming left V 4 bases short and J 3 bases short, with 11 bases between. This CDR3 spans 14 amino acids. Full variable domain (rest looked up from reference TRBV9 and TRBJ2-4): DSGVTQTPKHLITATGQRVTLRCSPRSGDLSVYWYQQSLDQGLQFLIQYYNGEERAKGNILERFSAQQFPDLHSELNLSSLELGDSALYFCASSIRDNKNIQYFGAGTRLSVL.

This clonotype was seen a few times. The J gene is TRBJ1-1, the V gene TRBV7-9; D may be TRBD1 (6 bases). V was trimmed by 4 bases and J by 6 bases, leaving 15 bases between them. This CDR3 region has 14 residues. CDR1 SEHNR and CDR2 FQNEAQ come from the germline V gene (reference sequence). CDR3 loop: CASSSGELIAEAFF. CDR3 DNA sequence: TGTGCCAGCAGCTCAGGGGAGTTGATCGCTGAAGCTTTCTTT.

This clonotype was observed a few times. V usage is TRBV5-1 and J usage is TRBJ1-1; D remains unclear. Germline V gene sequence: CDR1 SGHRS, CDR2 YFSETQ. The V end lost 0 bases, the J end lost 5 bases, and 8 bases lay between the germline ends. This CDR3 spans 13 amino acids. The DNA for the CDR3 is TGCGCCAGCAGCTTGGAATGGGGAACTGAAGCTTTCTTT. Translated, it gives CASSLEWGTEAFF.

The chain employs TRBV27 and TRBJ1-1; tentatively, D is TRBD1 (6 bases). The V and J ends lost 6 bases and 2 bases respectively, with 10 bases between them. The CDR3 length is 13 residues. CDR1 and CDR2 (germline): MNHEY, SMNVEV (reference sequence). CDR3 sequence (DNA): TGTGCCAGCAGGAGGACAGACAACACTGAAGCTTTCTTT. It translates to CASRRTDNTEAFF.

This clonotype came up a few times. The chain employs TRBV27 and TRBJ2-7, with 8 bases lining up with TRBD1. The CDR3 has 15 residues. The V segment lost 6 bases and the J segment 5 bases; nucleotides outside the gene matches: 12. CDR1 is MNHEY, CDR2 SMNVEV, per germline (reference sequence). The CDR3 is CASRLGQGGLNEQYF. The CDR3 DNA follows: TGTGCCAGCAGACTCGGACAGGGCGGGCTGAACGAGCAGTACTTC.

The rearrangement links TRBV12-3 or TRBV12-4 to TRBJ2-1; 8 bases agree with TRBD1. This CDR3 has 12 amino acids. V shed 11 bases, J shed 4 bases, and the junction held 4 bases outside the gene matches. The CDR3 sequence is CAVRTGYNEQFF. In DNA, the CDR3 is TGTGCCGTCAGGACAGGGTACAATGAGCAGTTCTTC.

This clonotype has a count of ten or more. The chain recombines TRBV28 with TRBJ1-2; D is unresolved. Germline CDR1 is MDHEN and CDR2 is SYDVKM. This CDR3 is built from 12 residues. Trimming removed 3 bases from V and 7 bases from J, with 9 bases in between. This chain's CDR3 is CASSFGGSGYTF. CDR3 sequence (DNA): TGTGCCAGCAGTTTTGGAGGGAGTGGCTACACCTTC.

The CDR3 DNA is TGCGCCAGCAGCTTGGACAGGGACACCCTGAACACTGAAGCTTTCTTT. This sequence encodes CASSLDRDTLNTEAFF. The genes are TRBV5-1 and TRBJ1-1; D possibly corresponds to TRBD1 (6 bases). Deletions cut 0 bases from V and 0 bases from J, with 12 bases between. The CDR3 has 16 amino acids. Germline CDR1 reads SGHRS; CDR2 reads YFSETQ.

The rearrangement joins TRBV24-1 to TRBJ1-6; 10 bases are shared with TRBD1. Germline lookup yields CDR1 KGHDR and CDR2 SFDVKD. V was pared by 4 bases and J by 6 bases, with 5 bases of the junction left unmatched. The CDR3 totals 16 residues. The DNA of the CDR3 is TGTGCCACCAGTGACACTAGACAGGGGGCTAATTCACCCCTCCACTTT. Amino acids: CATSDTRQGANSPLHF.

This clonotype came up many times. The gene calls are TRBV4-1 and TRBJ1-1; D is ambiguous. Germline CDR1 and CDR2: MGHRA and YSYEKL. The CDR3 is made up of 12 amino acids. Trimming took 3 bases from V and 8 from J, leaving 10 bases between them. This CDR3 reads CASSHPSGEAFF. CDR3 sequence (DNA): TGCGCCAGCAGCCACCCCAGCGGAGAAGCTTTCTTT.

This clonotype was observed at least ten times. V gene TRBV20-1 combines with J gene TRBJ1-5, with 10 bases aligning to TRBD1. V shed 1 base and J 4 bases; nucleotides not matched to a gene: 4. Germline CDR1 is DFQATT and CDR2 is SNEGSKA (reference sequence). The CDR3 is 15 amino acids. The CDR3, as DNA: TGCAGTGCTAGAGCCGGGACAGGGGTAAATCAGCCCCAGCATTTT. Its translation is CSARAGTGVNQPQHF.

The chain joins TRBV6-5 to TRBJ1-6; a possible D gene is TRBD1 (6 bases). Trimming removed 2 bases at V and 8 bases at J, with 13 bases between. This CDR3 spans 15 amino acids. In germline, CDR1 is MNHEY, CDR2 SVGAGI. The CDR3 region is CASSYHRDIDSPLHF. The CDR3 bases are TGTGCCAGCAGTTACCACAGGGACATCGATTCACCCCTCCACTTT.

This clonotype was counted only a few times. This chain links TRBV4-1 with TRBJ2-6, with 8 nucleotides matching TRBD1. Germline V gene data show CDR1 as MGHRA and CDR2 as YSYEKL. The CDR3 sequence is 16 residues long. After removal of 4 bases from V and 3 bases from J, the junction contained 5 bases not matched to a gene. The CDR3, as DNA: TGCGCCAGCAGCCTAGAACAGGGGGTTGGGGCCAACGTCCTGACTTTC. Translated, it gives CASSLEQGVGANVLTF.

This clonotype has at least ten counts. V usage is TRBV11-2 and J usage is TRBJ2-2; D ambiguous. Trimming left V 4 bases short and J 4 bases short, with 16 bases between. Germline CDR1 is SGHAT and CDR2 is FQNNGV. The CDR3 has 16 residues. In DNA, the CDR3 is TGTGCCAGCAGCTGGCTAGTGGGCCCGACCACCGGGGAGCTGTTTTTT. Translation gives CASSWLVGPTTGELFF. The whole variable domain, filled in from reference TRBV11-2 and TRBJ2-2, reads EAGVAQSPRYKIIEKRQSVAFWCNPISGHATLYWYQQILGQGPKLLIQFQNNGVVDDSQLPKDRFSAERLKGVDSTLKIQPAKLEDSAVYLCASSWLVGPTTGELFFGEGSRLTVL.

This clonotype was seen a few times. The rearrangement links TRBV12-3 or TRBV12-4 to TRBJ1-6, with TRBD1 matching 12 bases. This CDR3 comprises 16 residues. Unmatched junction bases numbered 7, after V lost 6 bases and J lost 7 bases. CDR3 bases: TGTGCCAGCAGCCTAGGGGACAGGGGGCGGAATTCACCCCTCCACTTT. Its protein is CASSLGDRGRNSPLHF.

The chain couples TRBV28 to TRBJ2-1; 7 nucleotides align to TRBD2. The trim removed 3 bases at V and 3 bases at J, leaving 5 bases unmatched. This CDR3 has 15 amino acids. Germline loops: CDR1 MDHEN, CDR2 SYDVKM. The CDR3 region has the DNA TGTGCCAGCAGTTTGGCGGCGGGGGTCTACAATGAGCAGTTCTTC. This gives the protein CASSLAAGVYNEQFF.

The chain has TRBV20-1 and TRBJ2-4, with TRBD2 identical over 15 bases. Germline CDR1 and CDR2: DFQATT and SNEGSKA (reference sequence). CDR3 size: 16 residues. V was pared by 2 bases and J by 9 bases, with 8 bases of the junction left unmatched. The DNA of the CDR3 is TGCAGTGCTAGAAGGACTAGCGGGGGGGCAGGTGGCATTCAGTACTTC. Encoded protein: CSARRTSGGAGGIQYF.